The 19 T cell receptor beta chains below were found in one sample sequenced in a study of cytomegalovirus exposure and HLA in healthy donors. Clones were sequenced by immunoSEQ multiplex PCR, and TCRdb holds only the in-frame ones, with some missing. The sample lists roughly 56,000 clones, around 90% occurring once. The specimen was PBMCs. These receptors were taken from a woman in her twenties or thirties in good health and CMV-seronegative.

The rearrangement links TRBV2 to TRBJ1-4, with D possibly matching TRBD1 (6 bases). Germline V gene lookup returns CDR1 SNHLY and CDR2 FYNNEI. The CDR3 runs 12 residues. With 7 bases removed from V and 8 bases from J, the gap between germline ends came to 11 bases. The CDR3 coding sequence is TGTGCCAGCACAGGGGCAGCCGAAAAACTGTTTTTT. This sequence encodes CASTGAAEKLFF.

The rearrangement uses TRBV9 and TRBJ1-2, with D maybe TRBD1 (5 bases). The CDR3 covers 14 residues. Germline values: CDR1 SGDLS, CDR2 YYNGEE. V lost 3 bases and J 4 bases, leaving 13 bases between the germline ends. CDR3 in DNA: TGTGCCAGCAGCGAAGGGGTCAGCCTCTATGGCTACACCTTC. This encodes CASSEGVSLYGYTF.

This chain uses TRBV28 with TRBJ2-1; 8 positions match TRBD1. The CDR3 sequence is 13 residues long. CDR1 and CDR2 from the germline V gene are MDHEN and SYDVKM. The J segment lost 5 bases and the V segment lost 7 bases, leaving 4 bases of the junction unmatched. The CDR3 sequence: CASTKDRDNEQFF. CDR3 DNA: TGTGCCAGCACCAAGGACAGGGACAATGAGCAGTTCTTC.

The genes are TRBV15 and TRBJ1-5, with 9 bases matching TRBD1. CDR3 length: 16 residues. Losses at the gene ends were 1 base for V and 2 bases for J; bases not matched to a gene: 3. In germline, CDR1 is LNHNV, CDR2 YYDKDF (reference sequence). The CDR3 protein is CATSRATGGGNQPQHF. In DNA, the CDR3 is TGTGCCACCAGCAGAGCGACAGGGGGAGGCAATCAGCCCCAGCATTTT.

The V call is TRBV4-3, the J call TRBJ1-1; D gene uncertain. V lost 3 bases and J lost 4, with 18 bases in between. Germline V lookup: CDR1 LGHNA, CDR2 YSLEER. This CDR3 region has 16 residues. DNA for the CDR3: TGCGCCAGCAGCCAGGACTCGGAGGGTCTGGGCACTGAAGCTTTCTTT. This encodes CASSQDSEGLGTEAFF.

The rearrangement links TRBV5-8 to TRBJ1-2; unclear D gene. V was cut by 0 bases and J by 1 base, with 7 bases left in between. Germline V gene data show CDR1 as SGHTS and CDR2 as YDEGEE. The CDR3 has 14 residues. CDR3 sequence reads: CASSLGGSNYGYTF. CDR3 sequence (DNA): TGTGCCAGCAGCTTGGGCGGCAGTAACTATGGCTACACCTTC.

This sequence joins TRBV28 and TRBJ2-3; 9 bases are shared with TRBD1. The V gene end was trimmed by 5 bases and the J gene end by 0 bases; junction bases not matched to a gene: 6. CDR3 length equals 16 residues. Germline loops: CDR1 MDHEN, CDR2 SYDVKM. Here the CDR3 reads CASSGTGPWSTDTQYF. DNA of the CDR3: TGTGCCAGCAGTGGGACAGGGCCTTGGAGCACAGATACGCAGTATTTT.

J is TRBJ1-2 and V is TRBV19; D unclear. In germline, CDR1 is LNHDA, CDR2 SQIVND (reference sequence). The CDR3 has 16 amino acids. V was cut by 7 bases and J by 4 bases, with 22 bases left in between. CDR3 amino acids: CASTSLASGQTYGYTF. DNA for the CDR3: TGTGCCAGTACCTCACTAGCGAGCGGGCAGACCTATGGCTACACCTTC.

The V call is TRBV19, the J call TRBJ2-1, with TRBD2 matching 8 bases. Looked up from germline, CDR1 is LNHDA and CDR2 is SQIVND (reference sequence). V lost 5 bases, J lost 5 bases, and 8 bases stayed unmatched. The CDR3 is made up of 15 amino acids. The CDR3 is CASSHKREWNNEQFF. CDR3 DNA sequence: TGTGCCAGTAGTCATAAGCGGGAGTGGAACAATGAGCAGTTCTTC.

The V gene is TRBV7-3, the J gene TRBJ1-2; D unclear. Germline-derived CDR1 and CDR2 are SGHTA and FQGTGA. The CDR3 has 13 residues. Trimming left V 8 bases short and J 0 bases short, with 10 bases between. The CDR3 sequence: CASAPEANYGYTF. The DNA of the CDR3 is TGTGCCAGCGCCCCAGAAGCTAACTATGGCTACACCTTC. The complete variable domain, with remaining parts taken from reference TRBV7-3 and TRBJ1-2, reads GAGVSQTPSNKVTEKGKYVELRCDPISGHTALYWYRQSLGQGPEFLIYFQGTGAADDSGLPNDRFFAVRPEGSVSTLKIQRTERGDSAVYLCASAPEANYGYTFGSGTRLTVV.

This chain connects TRBV7-2 to TRBJ1-2; 7 nucleotides line up with TRBD1. Per germline, CDR1 SGHTA and CDR2 FQGNSA. V trimming: 5 bases; J trimming: 4 bases; junction bases outside the gene matches: 13. The CDR3 totals 16 residues. The CDR3 DNA reads as TGTGCCAGCAGCCCGGTGGGACCAGGGGGAAGCTATGGCTACACCTTC. It codes for CASSPVGPGGSYGYTF.

V usage is TRBV5-1 and J usage is TRBJ2-7; D gene ambiguous. CDR3 length equals 13 residues. Germline assignment: CDR1 SGHRS and CDR2 YFSETQ. Trimming stripped 6 bases from V and 4 bases from J, with 14 bases between. CDR3 protein: CASIGDSTYEQYF. DNA of the CDR3: TGCGCCAGCATAGGAGACTCCACTTACGAGCAGTACTTC. Together with reference TRBV5-1 and TRBJ2-7, the CDR3 gives the full variable domain: KAGVTQTPRYLIKTRGQQVTLSCSPISGHRSVSWYQQTPGQGLQFLFEYFSETQRNKGNFPGRFSGRQFSNSRSEMNVSTLELGDSALYLCASIGDSTYEQYFGPGTRLTVT.

This sequence joins TRBV6-5 and TRBJ2-1; 11 positions match TRBD2. The CDR3 length is 16 residues. Looked up from germline, CDR1 is MNHEY and CDR2 is SVGAGI. V trimming: 2 bases; J trimming: 6 bases; junction bases outside the gene matches: 6. In nucleotides, the CDR3 is TGTGCCAGCAGTTACGAAGGACTAGCGGGCCTCAATGAGCAGTTCTTC. Its protein product is CASSYEGLAGLNEQFF.

The chain links TRBV5-6 to TRBJ2-4, with D unresolved. Germline CDR1 and CDR2: SGHDT and YYEEEE. V dropped 0 bases and J dropped 0 bases, with 7 bases sitting between them. The CDR3 covers 15 residues. CDR3 bases: TGTGCCAGCAGCTTGGAGCGACTAGCCAAAAACATTCAGTACTTC. It specifies CASSLERLAKNIQYF.

This clone was seen more than once but under ten times. This chain joins TRBV14 and TRBJ1-1; unclear D gene. The CDR3 covers 14 residues. V lost 0 bases, J lost 8 bases, and 13 bases lay in between. Per germline, CDR1 SGHDN and CDR2 FVKESK. For the CDR3, the DNA is TGTGCCAGCAGCCAAGATCTCGGTGTCTCAGAAGCTTTCTTT. Translation: CASSQDLGVSEAFF.

This sequence joins TRBV7-9 and TRBJ2-1; 7 nucleotides agree with TRBD2. J was trimmed by 10 bases and V by 1 base; bases with no gene match: 4. Germline V gene lookup returns CDR1 SEHNR and CDR2 FQNEAQ (reference sequence). The length of the CDR3 is 13 residues. The CDR3 region is CASSLVAGEEQFF. CDR3 DNA: TGTGCCAGCAGCTTAGTGGCGGGAGAGGAGCAGTTCTTC.

The chain carries TRBV28 and TRBJ2-1; a weak D match, TRBD2 (5 bases). Trimming cost V 6 bases and J 12 bases, with 18 bases left between them. There are 13 residues in the CDR3. Germline loops: CDR1 MDHEN, CDR2 SYDVKM. The CDR3 bases are TGTGCCAGCAGCCCACCCAACACGGAGGTGCAGTTCTTC. It yields the protein CASSPPNTEVQFF.

The chain combines TRBV7-3 with TRBJ1-1, with 9 positions matching TRBD1. CDR1 is SGHTA and CDR2 is FQGTGA in the germline V gene. CDR3 length: 15 residues. The junction had 9 bases not matched to a gene; V was cut back by 5 bases and J by 5 bases. The CDR3 DNA follows: TGTGCCAGCAGCCCTCGAGGACAGGGGAGGACTGAAGCTTTCTTT. Its translation is CASSPRGQGRTEAFF.

This chain links TRBV14 with TRBJ2-5, with a tentative D call TRBD2 (5 bases). This CDR3 comprises 13 residues. CDR1 and CDR2 from the germline V gene are SGHDN and FVKESK. V lost 3 bases, J lost 0 bases, and 5 bases lay in between. The CDR3 sequence: CASSQDYQETQYF. CDR3 nucleotide sequence: TGTGCCAGCAGCCAGGACTACCAAGAGACCCAGTACTTC.